What follows are 32 T cell receptor beta chains derived from one specimen sequenced in a study of shared clonotypes between healthy human individuals. CD45RO-negative, CCR7-selected cells formed the naive CD8 fraction, which excluded terminally differentiated effector memory CD45RA+ cells. The protocol was immunoSEQ multiplex PCR, while the TCRdb copy is restricted to in-frame clones and leaves out a portion. The sample lists approximately 1.9 million clones; roughly 93% were seen once. Input material: naive CD8+ T cells from PBMCs. Every receptor here comes from a man aged 18-30 years in good health. Some clones in this sample may be carry-over from other donors' samples.

The chain recombines TRBV9 with TRBJ2-5, with D perhaps matching TRBD1 (5 bases). Trimming left V 0 bases short and J 3 bases short, with 15 bases between. Germline assignment: CDR1 SGDLS and CDR2 YYNGEE. The CDR3 has 16 amino acids. This CDR3 is CASSVEEWGREETQYF. The CDR3 DNA reads as TGTGCCAGCAGCGTAGAGGAGTGGGGCAGGGAAGAGACCCAGTACTTC.

The chain recombines TRBV19 with TRBJ2-1, with D possibly TRBD1 on 6 matching bases. Germline CDR1 is LNHDA and CDR2 is SQIVND (reference sequence). The CDR3 is 15 residues long. Between the trimmed V and J ends, which lost 6 bases and 1 base, there was a span of 13 bases. The DNA of the CDR3 is TGTGCCAGTAGCCCCTCAGGGGTATCCTACAATGAGCAGTTCTTC. It specifies CASSPSGVSYNEQFF.

The chain uses TRBV27 and TRBJ1-5; D call uncertain. The V and J ends lost 2 bases and 2 bases respectively, with 10 bases between them. CDR1 is MNHEY and CDR2 is SMNVEV in the germline V gene (reference sequence). This CDR3 region has 15 residues. The CDR3 DNA follows: TGTGCCAGCAGTTTAAGGATCGGAGGCAATCAGCCCCAGCATTTT. Protein sequence: CASSLRIGGNQPQHF.

This clone was seen just once. The chain recombines TRBV18 with TRBJ2-2; the D is unclear. The CDR3 is 15 amino acids. From germline, CDR1 is KGHSH and CDR2 LQKENI. The V end was cut by 3 bases, the J end by 3 bases, with 11 bases between. The chain's CDR3 is CASSPGPHYTGELFF. The CDR3, as DNA: TGTGCCAGCTCACCCGGACCTCACTACACCGGGGAGCTGTTTTTT.

The V and J genes are TRBV27 and TRBJ2-3; D gene uncertain. CDR1 MNHEY and CDR2 SMNVEV come from the germline V gene (reference sequence). The CDR3 consists of 16 residues. V was trimmed by 6 bases and J by 0 bases, leaving 16 bases between them. The CDR3 here is CASRTQLVTSTDTQYF. In DNA, the CDR3 is TGTGCCAGCAGAACTCAACTGGTTACTAGCACAGATACGCAGTATTTT.

This clone was counted once. The chain joins TRBV5-6 to TRBJ1-5; D is uncertain. The CDR3 contains 14 residues. The ends were cut back, 4 bases at V and 6 bases at J, with 14 bases in the middle. Germline V gives CDR1 SGHDT, CDR2 YYEEEE. In DNA, the CDR3 is TGTGCCAGCAGCGAAGGACGAGATGGTCAGCCCCAGCATTTT. It yields the protein CASSEGRDGQPQHF.

This chain uses TRBV6-1 with TRBJ1-5; D gene unclear. The germline V and J ends were trimmed by 6 bases and 4 bases, with 7 bases remaining between them. The CDR3 is 12 residues long. Germline loops: CDR1 MNHNS, CDR2 SASEGT. The CDR3: CASRPRNQPQHF. CDR3 DNA sequence: TGTGCCAGCAGGCCCAGAAATCAGCCCCAGCATTTT.

In the case of this clone: The same CDR3 can be traced to other DNA sequences in this sample. The genes are TRBV27 and TRBJ2-7; TRBD2 matches 11 bases. The CDR3 sequence is 13 residues long. Germline V CDR1 and CDR2: MNHEY, SMNVEV (reference sequence). The ends lost 6 bases at V and 3 bases at J; junction bases unmatched: 1. CDR3 coding DNA: TGTGCCAGCAGGGGACTAGCGGACTACGAGCAGTACTTC. Its protein is CASRGLADYEQYF.

The chain employs TRBV19 and TRBJ2-4; D ambiguous. The CDR3 has 14 amino acids. In germline, CDR1 is LNHDA, CDR2 SQIVND (reference sequence). Trimming shortened V by 5 bases and J by 9 bases, and 17 bases separated the two germline ends. The CDR3 sequence: CASSPVVGVAIQYF. The DNA for the CDR3 is TGTGCCAGTAGTCCAGTTGTGGGCGTCGCCATTCAGTACTTC.

With respect to this clone: At one boundary the junction diverges from the germline segment, which might be a read error. The V and J genes are TRBV18 and TRBJ2-7; perhaps TRBD2 as D (6 bases). CDR1 KGHSH and CDR2 LQKENI come from the germline V gene. CDR3 size: 13 residues. For the CDR3, the DNA is TGTGCCAGCTCACCACCGTTAGCGGCAGGGCGGTCTTTC. This translates into CASSPPLAAGRSF.

The chain couples TRBV18 to TRBJ2-1; 7 positions match TRBD2. Germline trimming cut 3 bases from V and 8 bases from J; bases unmatched to any gene: 13. The CDR3 spans 16 residues. The germline V gene has CDR1 KGHSH and CDR2 LQKENI. The CDR3 loop is CASSPSWGRALDEQFF. The DNA of the CDR3 is TGTGCCAGCTCACCTAGCTGGGGGAGGGCCTTGGATGAGCAGTTCTTC.

The chain combines TRBV10-3 with TRBJ2-2; D gene ambiguous. CDR1 ENHRY and CDR2 SYGVKD come from the germline V gene. Trimming took 6 bases from V and 3 from J, leaving 11 bases between them. The CDR3 length is 14 residues. The CDR3 is CAIRSGGYTGELFF. CDR3 sequence (DNA): TGTGCCATCAGATCGGGCGGATACACCGGGGAGCTGTTTTTT.

This clone was found a few times. The chain joins TRBV6-5 to TRBJ1-2, with 7 bases aligning to TRBD1. The trim removed 2 bases at V and 4 bases at J, leaving 7 bases unmatched. This CDR3 is built from 15 residues. Per the germline V gene, CDR1 is MNHEY and CDR2 is SVGAGI. The CDR3 bases are TGTGCCAGCAGTTACCGACAGGGATGGTTCTATGGCTACACCTTC. It codes for CASSYRQGWFYGYTF.

The genes are TRBV28 and TRBJ1-4, with 7 bases aligning to TRBD1. The CDR3 loop spans 14 amino acids. Germline trimming cut 5 bases from V and 8 bases from J; bases unmatched to any gene: 8. Germline V gives CDR1 MDHEN, CDR2 SYDVKM. The CDR3 DNA reads as TGTGCCAGCAGTCGACAGGGCAGGGGGGAAAAACTGTTTTTT. Its protein is CASSRQGRGEKLFF. Full variable domain (remainder filled in from reference TRBV28 and TRBJ1-4): DVKVTQSSRYLVKRTGEKVFLECVQDMDHENMFWYRQDPGLGLRLIYFSYDVKMKEKGDIPEGYSVSREKKERFSLILESASTNQTSMYLCASSRQGRGEKLFFGSGTQLSVL.

The genes are TRBV28 and TRBJ2-5, with TRBD1 matching 10 bases. The germline V gene encodes CDR1 MDHEN and CDR2 SYDVKM. The trim removed 4 bases at V and 3 bases at J, leaving 5 bases unmatched. The CDR3 runs to 15 residues. The CDR3, as DNA: TGTGCCAGCAGTTCGACAGGGGGCAGCGAAGAGACCCAGTACTTC. Translating gives CASSSTGGSEETQYF.

As DNA, the CDR3 is TGCGCCAGCAGCTTGGCTCTAGCAAAGATAGATACGCAGTATTTT. This codes for CASSLALAKIDTQYF. The chain is built from TRBV5-1 and TRBJ2-3; D might be TRBD2 (5 bases). Deletions cut 0 bases from V and 5 bases from J, with 13 bases between. Germline lookup yields CDR1 SGHRS and CDR2 YFSETQ. CDR3 size: 15 residues.

This chain uses TRBV7-8 with TRBJ1-1; possibly TRBD1 for D (5 bases). Germline V gives CDR1 SGHVS, CDR2 FQNEAQ. The CDR3 contains 14 residues. The ends were cut back, 4 bases at V and 1 base at J, with 10 bases in the middle. The CDR3 nucleotides are TGTGCCAGCAGCTCAGGACACAAGAACACTGAAGCTTTCTTT. Amino acid sequence: CASSSGHKNTEAFF.

This clone was picked up one time. The chain has TRBV7-9 and TRBJ2-7; 10 nucleotides align to TRBD1. The CDR3 covers 15 residues. V lost 0 bases and J lost 4; bases outside the gene matches: 3. The germline CDR1 and CDR2 sequences are SEHNR and FQNEAQ (reference sequence). CDR3 sequence reads: CASSLAGQGPYEQYF. CDR3 nucleotide sequence: TGTGCCAGCAGCTTAGCGGGACAGGGGCCGTACGAGCAGTACTTC.

CDR3 amino acids: CASSSRQVNRGGNTGELFF. CDR3 DNA sequence: TGTGCCAGCAGCTCCCGACAGGTCAATAGAGGAGGGAACACCGGGGAGCTGTTTTTT. The rearrangement joins TRBV7-6 to TRBJ2-2; D is perhaps TRBD1 (6 bases). CDR3 length: 19 amino acids. The germline gives CDR1 SGHVS, CDR2 FNYEAQ. V shed 4 bases and J shed 1 base, with 22 bases lying between them.

This sequence joins TRBV19 and TRBJ1-5, with TRBD1 as a possible D gene (5 bases). CDR3 length: 14 residues. Germline V gene sequence: CDR1 LNHDA, CDR2 SQIVND (reference sequence). Trimming removed 7 bases from V and 4 bases from J, with 14 bases in between. The CDR3 sequence is CASKAWDPNQPQHF. CDR3 nucleotide sequence: TGTGCCAGTAAGGCGTGGGACCCAAATCAGCCCCAGCATTTT.

Concerning this clone: Other nucleotide sequences from this sample produce the same CDR3. CDR3 in amino acids: CASSIDRGNTEAFF. The CDR3 DNA is TGTGCCAGTAGTATTGACAGGGGGAACACTGAAGCTTTCTTT. The V gene is TRBV19, the J gene TRBJ1-1; 8 bases fit TRBD1. This CDR3 spans 14 amino acids. V dropped 3 bases and J dropped 1; count of bases not matched to a gene: 1. Germline V gene lookup returns CDR1 LNHDA and CDR2 SQIVND (reference sequence).

V is TRBV5-1 and J is TRBJ2-6; D tentatively fits TRBD1 or TRBD2 (7 bases each). The V gene's germline CDR1 is SGHRS and CDR2 YFSETQ. The CDR3 is made up of 19 amino acids. The V end was cut by 4 bases, the J end by 0 bases, with 20 bases between. The CDR3 spells CASSLIPTGDYSGANVLTF. CDR3 sequence (DNA): TGCGCCAGCAGCCTAATTCCCACAGGGGACTACTCTGGGGCCAACGTCCTGACTTTC.

This sequence joins TRBV27 and TRBJ2-1; 12 bases match TRBD2. This CDR3 has 18 amino acids. Per germline, CDR1 MNHEY and CDR2 SMNVEV (reference sequence). The trim removed 5 bases at V and 4 bases at J, leaving 12 bases unmatched. CDR3 bases: TGTGCCAGCAGTCTGACTAGCGGGAGAAGGGTTGTTTACAATGAGCAGTTCTTC. Residues: CASSLTSGRRVVYNEQFF.

V and J are TRBV27 and TRBJ1-1; D is ambiguous. The germline V and J ends were trimmed by 0 bases and 5 bases, with 10 bases remaining between them. Germline V gives CDR1 MNHEY, CDR2 SMNVEV (reference sequence). The CDR3 spans 14 residues. The CDR3 loop is CASSLSVDWTEAFF. The CDR3 region has the DNA TGTGCCAGCAGTTTATCCGTTGATTGGACTGAAGCTTTCTTT.

The V gene is TRBV5-1, the J gene TRBJ2-1; TRBD2 matches at 13 bases. The CDR3 totals 16 residues. J was trimmed by 7 bases and V by 0 bases; bases with no gene match: 4. CDR1 is SGHRS, CDR2 YFSETQ, per germline. The CDR3 coding sequence is TGCGCCAGCAGCTTGGGGACTAGCGGGAGTGGAAATGAGCAGTTCTTC. Its translation is CASSLGTSGSGNEQFF.

The J gene is TRBJ2-2, the V gene TRBV30; D is ambiguous. Per germline, CDR1 GTSNPN and CDR2 SVGIG (reference sequence). V lost 4 bases and J lost 1, with 4 bases in between. The CDR3 is 12 amino acids. The CDR3 reads CAWIQNTGELFF. The DNA of the CDR3 is TGTGCCTGGATTCAGAACACCGGGGAGCTGTTTTTT.

The rearrangement uses TRBV28 and TRBJ2-1; D not resolved. The V and J ends lost 2 bases and 8 bases respectively, with 10 bases between them. This CDR3 has 13 amino acids. Germline V CDR1 and CDR2: MDHEN, SYDVKM. CDR3 DNA: TGTGCCAGCAGTTTAGCGGCCAGCTATGAGCAGTTCTTC. It encodes CASSLAASYEQFF.

This clone occurred a few times. The chain uses TRBV27 and TRBJ1-5; D is unresolved. Germline V CDR1 and CDR2: MNHEY, SMNVEV (reference sequence). The CDR3 has 12 amino acids. Trimming stripped 7 bases from V and 2 bases from J, with 6 bases between. CDR3 in DNA: TGTGCCAGCAAGTCTGGCAATCAGCCCCAGCATTTT. The encoded protein is CASKSGNQPQHF.

The chain combines TRBV11-3 with TRBJ2-1, with TRBD2 matching over 12 bases. CDR3 length: 15 residues. Trimming took 5 bases from V and 6 from J; bases not matched to a gene: 5. Germline CDR1 reads SGHNT; CDR2 reads YENEEA. CDR3 in DNA: TGTGCCAGCAGCGACGGACTAGCGGGGTCCAATGAGCAGTTCTTC. The encoded protein is CASSDGLAGSNEQFF.

The V and J genes are TRBV11-2 and TRBJ2-1, with D unresolved. Per germline, CDR1 SGHAT and CDR2 FQNNGV. The V end was cut by 4 bases, the J end by 9 bases, with 7 bases between. The CDR3 has 11 amino acids. CDR3 sequence reads: CASSSVGEQFF. The CDR3 DNA reads TGTGCCAGCAGCTCCGTAGGTGAGCAGTTCTTC.

The V call is TRBV7-9, the J call TRBJ2-5; D call uncertain. Trimming removed 1 base from V and 5 bases from J, with 14 bases in between. Looked up from germline, CDR1 is SEHNR and CDR2 is FQNEAQ (reference sequence). This CDR3 comprises 15 residues. The CDR3 DNA sequence: TGTGCCAGCAGCTTAGGGGGTATCCTGAAGGAGACCCAGTACTTC. It encodes CASSLGGILKETQYF.

The rearrangement joins TRBV6-1 to TRBJ2-1; D might be TRBD2 (5 bases). Germline V CDR1 and CDR2: MNHNS, SASEGT. The CDR3 spans 16 residues. V lost 1 base to trimming and J lost 9 bases, with 19 bases between them. CDR3 amino acids: CASSEVARVLDTEQFF. Written as DNA, the CDR3 is TGTGCCAGCAGTGAAGTCGCGAGGGTACTGGATACTGAGCAGTTCTTC.